One sample yielded the 10 T cell receptor beta chains listed below, sequenced in a study of vaccination and CD4 T cells after COVID-19. Sequencing of cultured CD4+ T cell DNA used the Oncomine TCR Beta short-read assay. TCRdb re-called the PCR reads with MiXCR, one entry per CDR3 protein. The table includes about 8,500 distinct CDR3 sequences, about 50% detected once. As to treatment: roughly 10-day PBMC culture with coronavirus spike peptide pools or control peptides (ViraFEST assay). Antigens for these TCRs are unknown. The source material was CD4+ T cells from blood, cultured in vitro. These receptor sequences come from a human donor who had recovered from COVID-19.

The table lists this clonotype with a few counts. The gene calls are TRBV7-6 and TRBJ2-3; 12 bases fit TRBD1. Germline V gives CDR1 SGHVS, CDR2 FNYEAQ. The CDR3 length is 13 residues. With V trimmed by 11 bases and J by 4 bases, 4 bases remained unmatched. For the CDR3, the DNA is TGTGCCGGGGACAGGGGGCGGGCAGATACGCAGTATTTT. Translating it yields CAGDRGRADTQYF.

V is TRBV27 and J is TRBJ2-5; D uncertain. The V gene lost 2 bases and the J gene lost 0 bases, with 7 bases spanning the gap. The V gene's germline CDR1 is MNHEY and CDR2 SMNVEV (reference sequence). This CDR3 is built from 14 residues. The CDR3 region is CASSLSQNQETQYF. The CDR3 DNA is TGTGCCAGCAGTTTAAGTCAGAACCAAGAGACCCAGTACTTC.

V usage is TRBV20-1 and J usage is TRBJ2-3; the D gene is possibly TRBD2 (7 bases). CDR3 size: 13 residues. Germline CDR1 DFQATT, CDR2 SNEGSKA (reference sequence). CDR3 region: CSPHGGPGDTQYF. CDR3 DNA: TGCAGCCCGCACGGGGGGCCCGGAGATACGCAGTATTTT.

The rearrangement joins TRBV12-3 or TRBV12-4 to TRBJ1-1, with D tentatively TRBD1 (6 bases). CDR3 size: 15 residues. The V gene lost 4 bases and the J gene lost 4 bases, with 16 bases spanning the gap. As DNA, the CDR3 is TGTGCCAGCAGTTCCACCCCGGGGGCGGCCACTGAAGCTTTCTTT. Its protein is CASSSTPGAATEAFF.

Only one count was recorded for this clonotype. The CDR3 reads CASSTTGSYTF. In nucleotides, the CDR3 is TGTGCCAGTAGTACGACAGGGTCTTACACCTTC. This chain connects TRBV19 to TRBJ1-2, with TRBD1 identical over 7 bases. The CDR3 runs 11 residues. The ends lost 4 bases at V and 11 bases at J; junction bases unmatched: 4. Germline CDR1 reads LNHDA; CDR2 reads SQIVND (reference sequence).

The rearrangement joins TRBV2 to TRBJ2-2; TRBD2 is a possible D gene (5 bases). Germline CDR1 SNHLY, CDR2 FYNNEI. Trimming pared 6 bases from V and 1 base from J, leaving 12 bases between. The CDR3 is 15 amino acids. The CDR3, as DNA: TGTGCCAGCAGCCAATTACGGGAGAACACCGGGGAGCTGTTTTTT. It specifies CASSQLRENTGELFF.

This clonotype was detected only a few times. The chain carries TRBV6-2 or TRBV6-3 and TRBJ1-5; D gene uncertain. Germline V gene lookup returns CDR1 MNHEY and CDR2 SVGEGT. The length of the CDR3 is 15 residues. V gave up 1 base and J gave up 3 bases, with 10 bases separating them. CDR3 sequence reads: CASSYFRPDNQPQHF. CDR3 DNA sequence: TGTGCCAGCAGTTACTTCAGGCCGGACAATCAGCCCCAGCATTTT.

V usage is TRBV7-2 and J usage is TRBJ2-7; TRBD2 matches at 14 bases. V lost 5 bases and J lost 6; bases outside the gene matches: 6. This CDR3 spans 15 amino acids. Germline V CDR1 and CDR2: SGHTA, FQGNSA. CDR3 sequence (DNA): TGTGCCAGCAGCCGAGCGGGACTAGCGGGAGCCGAGCAGTACTTC. It is translated as CASSRAGLAGAEQYF.

This clonotype was seen just once. V gene TRBV19 combines with J gene TRBJ1-2, with D possibly being TRBD1 (5 bases). The CDR3 contains 16 residues. Germline values: CDR1 LNHDA, CDR2 SQIVND (reference sequence). Trimming removed 5 bases at V and 1 base at J, with 17 bases between. The CDR3 coding sequence is TGTGCCAGTAGTGTTGCAGCGACAGATTTTAACTATGGCTACACCTTC. Its translation is CASSVAATDFNYGYTF.

The CDR3 nucleotides read TGTGCCAGCGAACTTGGACTGGGTAACTATGGCTACACCTTC. Protein: CASELGLGNYGYTF. The chain uses TRBV7-2 and TRBJ1-2; unclear D gene. CDR3 length: 14 residues. V shed 8 bases and J shed 1 base, with 14 bases lying between them. The germline V gene encodes CDR1 SGHTA and CDR2 FQGNSA.